This T cell receptor beta chain was found in a study of CD8 T cells in ankylosing spondylitis. TCRdb reprocessed the 5' RACE reads via MiXCR and lists one record per CDR3 protein. The top ten clones hold roughly 6.8% of a sample with about 240,000 distinct CDR3 sequences, about 10% of them seen once. This clonotype was detected ten times or more. Its antigen is currently unknown. Study observations and caveats: What appeared characteristic of ankylosing spondylitis blood was a TCR beta motif of eight highly homologous variants.

This CDR3 has 16 residues. V lost 4 bases to trimming and J lost 7 bases; unmatched junction nucleotides: 8. Germline V lookup: CDR1 WNHNN, CDR2 SYGVQD (reference sequence). The V and J genes are TRBV10-1 and TRBJ1-5; 12 nucleotides agree with TRBD1. Sequencing input: blood, either unsorted or a sorted T cell fraction (not recorded which). The receptor was derived from a male donor with ankylosing spondylitis or in good health (not recorded which). CDR3 sequence (DNA): TGCGCCAGCAGTGTTTGGGACAGGGGGCTGGAGCAGCCCCAGCATTTT. Residues: CASSVWDRGLEQPQHF.